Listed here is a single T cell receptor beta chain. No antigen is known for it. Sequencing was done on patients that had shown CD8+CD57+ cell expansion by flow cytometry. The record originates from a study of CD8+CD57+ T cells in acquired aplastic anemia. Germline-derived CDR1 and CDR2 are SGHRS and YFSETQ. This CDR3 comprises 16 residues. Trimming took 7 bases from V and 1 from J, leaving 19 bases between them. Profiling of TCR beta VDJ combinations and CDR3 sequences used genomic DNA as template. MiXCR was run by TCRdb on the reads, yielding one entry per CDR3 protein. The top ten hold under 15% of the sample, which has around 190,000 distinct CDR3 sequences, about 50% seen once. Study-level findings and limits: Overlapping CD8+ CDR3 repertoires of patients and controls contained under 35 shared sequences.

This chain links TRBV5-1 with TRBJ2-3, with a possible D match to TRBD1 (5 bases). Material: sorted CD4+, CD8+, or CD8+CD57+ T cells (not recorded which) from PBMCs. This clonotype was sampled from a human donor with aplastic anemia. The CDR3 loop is CASSPGHSMGTDTQYF. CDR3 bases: TGCGCCAGCTCCCCAGGGCACTCCATGGGCACAGATACGCAGTATTTT.